This T cell receptor beta chain was identified during a study of cytotoxic CD8 clonotypes in ibrutinib-treated CLL. Only one count was recorded for this clone. Its antigen is undetermined. Study-level points and caveats: Sustained-remission patients were sampled at one set of times and progressing patients at different ones. Baseline levels were approached again at progression, after clonality had risen at ibrutinib response.

The data were produced by immunoSEQ multiplex PCR, yet TCRdb's version contains in-frame clones alone and is incomplete. The top ten hold about 13% of the sample, which has some 140,000 clones, about 79% seen once. This specimen was PBMCs, taken after 12 months of ibrutinib treatment. The TCR was taken from a human donor with chronic lymphocytic leukemia.

CDR3 nucleotides: TGTGCCAGCACCGAGGGGGAAACCTACAATGAGCAGTTCTTC. Its translation: CASTEGETYNEQFF. V is TRBV28 and J is TRBJ2-1, with TRBD1 as a possible D gene (6 bases). The V end was cut by 7 bases, the J end by 2 bases, with 12 bases between. The CDR3 extends over 14 amino acids. Germline loops: CDR1 MDHEN, CDR2 SYDVKM. Full variable domain (outside the CDR3, taken from reference TRBV28 and TRBJ2-1): DVKVTQSSRYLVKRTGEKVFLECVQDMDHENMFWYRQDPGLGLRLIYFSYDVKMKEKGDIPEGYSVSREKKERFSLILESASTNQTSMYLCASTEGETYNEQFFGPGTRLTVL.